The 29 T cell receptor beta chains presented below share a single source sample, sequenced in a study of cytomegalovirus exposure and HLA in healthy donors. In the PCR, 60 Vbeta and 13 Jbeta primers were used. Profiled with immunoSEQ multiplex PCR; TCRdb holds only in-frame clones, not every one. The table lists more than 150,000 clones, over 80% of them singletons. The sequencing sample was made of PBMCs. The receptors derive from a girl between 10 and 17 years old in good health and CMV-seropositive.

This clone has a handful of counts. The chain is built from TRBV14 and TRBJ1-1; the match to TRBD1 covers 7 bases. With V trimmed by 4 bases and J by 0 bases, 5 bases remained unmatched. CDR1 and CDR2 from the germline V gene are SGHDN and FVKESK. The CDR3 loop spans 15 amino acids. CDR3 sequence: CASSPTGTVNTEAFF. The CDR3 DNA reads as TGTGCCAGCAGCCCGACCGGGACAGTGAACACTGAAGCTTTCTTT.

The chain links TRBV12-5 to TRBJ2-5; TRBD1 matches 9 bases. The CDR3 totals 14 residues. The germline V gene has CDR1 LGHNT and CDR2 FRNRAP. V was clipped by 4 bases and J by 5 bases; unmatched bases: 5. CDR3 region: CASGSTGGTETQYF. The DNA of the CDR3 is TGTGCTAGTGGTTCGACAGGGGGGACGGAGACCCAGTACTTC.

The rearrangement uses TRBV7-9 and TRBJ2-2; the D gene is possibly TRBD1 (5 bases). The ends were cut back, 5 bases at V and 6 bases at J, with 13 bases in the middle. Germline V CDR1 and CDR2: SEHNR, FQNEAQ (reference sequence). The CDR3 runs 14 residues. DNA for the CDR3: TGTGCCAGCAGCCCGGCCAGGGCGGCCGGGGAGCTGTTTTTT. It translates to CASSPARAAGELFF.

The chain is built from TRBV19 and TRBJ2-5; D remains ambiguous. Trimming shortened V by 3 bases and J by 5 bases, and 10 bases separated the two germline ends. In germline, CDR1 is LNHDA, CDR2 SQIVND (reference sequence). The CDR3 totals 13 residues. The CDR3 sequence: CASSIKLWETQYF. In DNA form, the CDR3 reads TGTGCCAGTAGTATCAAACTATGGGAGACCCAGTACTTC.

The genes are TRBV27 and TRBJ2-3, with TRBD2 as a possible D gene (6 bases). This CDR3 is 14 amino acids long. V dropped 7 bases and J dropped 1 base, with 12 bases sitting between them. Germline CDR1 reads MNHEY; CDR2 reads SMNVEV (reference sequence). This chain's CDR3 is CASKLASGTDTQYF. DNA of the CDR3: TGTGCCAGCAAGCTAGCGAGCGGCACAGATACGCAGTATTTT.

The chain links TRBV6-5 to TRBJ1-1; D is perhaps TRBD1 (5 bases). The germline V gene encodes CDR1 MNHEY and CDR2 SVGAGI. The ends were cut back, 6 bases at V and 1 base at J, with 12 bases in the middle. The CDR3 is 14 residues long. The CDR3 region is CASSHQTGNTEAFF. CDR3 sequence (DNA): TGTGCCAGCAGCCACCAAACAGGGAACACTGAAGCTTTCTTT.

The chain employs TRBV15 and TRBJ2-7; TRBD2 aligns across 8 bases. The CDR3 has 15 amino acids. V lost 1 base to trimming and J lost 2 bases; unmatched junction nucleotides: 4. The germline gives CDR1 LNHNV, CDR2 YYDKDF (reference sequence). CDR3 sequence (DNA): TGTGCCACCAGCAGAGCTGCGGGAGGAACCTACGAGCAGTACTTC. Protein product: CATSRAAGGTYEQYF.

The sample holds one count of this clone. The chain has TRBV2 and TRBJ2-1; unclear D gene. The CDR3 length is 13 residues. V was pared by 3 bases and J by 6 bases, with 9 bases between. Germline values: CDR1 SNHLY, CDR2 FYNNEI. The CDR3 spells CASSDTEPNEQFF. The CDR3 DNA reads TGTGCCAGCAGTGACACAGAACCCAATGAGCAGTTCTTC.

The chain has TRBV25-1 and TRBJ1-2, with D possibly being TRBD1 (6 bases). Germline V CDR1 and CDR2: MGHDK, SYGVNS. This CDR3 comprises 16 residues. Trimming removed 3 bases from V and 8 bases from J, with 22 bases in between. CDR3 in amino acids: CASSDFVTGKYGGYTF. For the CDR3, the DNA is TGTGCCAGCAGTGACTTTGTTACAGGGAAATATGGCGGCTACACCTTC.

J is TRBJ1-2 and V is TRBV27; D ambiguous. V lost 3 bases and J lost 8, with 10 bases in between. Per germline, CDR1 MNHEY and CDR2 SMNVEV (reference sequence). This CDR3 contains 12 residues. This CDR3 reads CASSFPGKGYTF. The CDR3 region has the DNA TGTGCCAGCAGTTTTCCGGGGAAGGGCTACACCTTC.

The chain is built from TRBV4-1 and TRBJ2-1, with 12 bases aligning to TRBD2. The CDR3 extends over 18 amino acids. J gave up 9 bases and V 0 bases, and 12 bases lay outside the gene matches. Germline-derived CDR1 and CDR2 are MGHRA and YSYEKL. CDR3 sequence reads: CASSQDLGLAGGHLEQFF. Here the CDR3 DNA reads TGCGCCAGCAGCCAAGATCTAGGGCTAGCGGGAGGGCATCTTGAGCAGTTCTTC.

The gene calls are TRBV2 and TRBJ1-5; D is unclear. The V end was cut by 6 bases, the J end by 5 bases, with 11 bases between. CDR1 is SNHLY, CDR2 FYNNEI, per germline. CDR3 size: 13 residues. The CDR3 loop is CASRYSLDQPQHF. The CDR3 DNA sequence: TGTGCCAGCAGGTACTCACTCGATCAGCCCCAGCATTTT.

This rearrangement joins TRBV29-1 to TRBJ2-1, with 9 bases aligning to TRBD2. In germline, CDR1 is SQVTM, CDR2 ANQGSEA. Unmatched junction bases numbered 14, after V lost 0 bases and J lost 2 bases. The CDR3 contains 19 residues. The CDR3 bases are TGCAGCGTTGAAGATCGGGATAGCGGGAGAGTAGGGGCCTACAATGAGCAGTTCTTC. Protein product: CSVEDRDSGRVGAYNEQFF.

The chain uses TRBV27 and TRBJ2-2; D not resolved. The V gene lost 9 bases and the J gene lost 0 bases, with 14 bases spanning the gap. The CDR3 has 15 residues. The V gene's germline CDR1 is MNHEY and CDR2 SMNVEV (reference sequence). CDR3 nucleotide sequence: TGTGCCAGTGGGTTAGGAGTGTCGAACACCGGGGAGCTGTTTTTT. Protein: CASGLGVSNTGELFF.

Concerning this clone itself: Additional DNA sequences in this sample encode the identical CDR3. Here the CDR3 DNA reads TGTGCCAGTAGTATAGGCAGCTCCTACGAGCAGTACTTC. This gives the protein CASSIGSSYEQYF. The rearrangement joins TRBV19 to TRBJ2-7; D unclear. CDR3 length: 13 amino acids. CDR1 is LNHDA, CDR2 SQIVND, per germline (reference sequence). With 1 base removed from V and 0 bases from J, the gap between germline ends came to 4 bases.

The chain employs TRBV15 and TRBJ2-1; the D gene is possibly TRBD2 (7 bases). The V end lost 1 base, the J end lost 7 bases, and 17 bases lay between the germline ends. This CDR3 spans 16 amino acids. Germline lookup yields CDR1 LNHNV and CDR2 YYDKDF (reference sequence). The CDR3 DNA sequence: TGTGCCACCAGCAGAGGGGAGGGGGGATCCCCTAATGAGCAGTTCTTC. Translating it yields CATSRGEGGSPNEQFF.

The rearrangement uses TRBV7-9 and TRBJ2-3; a weak D match, TRBD1 (5 bases). Germline loops: CDR1 SEHNR, CDR2 FQNEAQ (reference sequence). V shed 1 base and J shed 0 bases, with 5 bases lying between them. This CDR3 has 14 residues. For the CDR3, the DNA is TGTGCCAGCAGCTTAGGACAGAGCACAGATACGCAGTATTTT. Its protein is CASSLGQSTDTQYF.

The CDR3 DNA reads as TGTGCCAGCAGCTTAGCGGGTGGGGGCTCAAGTGGCTACACCTTC. Its translation: CASSLAGGGSSGYTF. The chain joins TRBV7-2 to TRBJ1-2; perhaps TRBD1 as D (6 bases). V was shortened by 0 bases and J by 7 bases, with 15 bases between the two germline ends. This CDR3 contains 15 residues. In germline, CDR1 is SGHTA, CDR2 FQGNSA.

This clone appeared a few times. The chain is built from TRBV5-4 and TRBJ1-2, with 7 positions matching TRBD1. The ends lost 4 bases at V and 3 bases at J; junction bases unmatched: 12. Germline CDR1 is SGHNT and CDR2 is YYREEE (reference sequence). This CDR3 has 16 residues. The chain's CDR3 is CASSPRQGLGYYGYTF. DNA of the CDR3: TGTGCCAGCAGCCCAAGACAGGGCCTAGGATACTATGGCTACACCTTC.

This chain uses TRBV21-1 with TRBJ2-5; TRBD2, the table's D call, lacks a check against the DNA. TRBV21-1 is termed a pseudogene. The CDR3 runs to 17 residues. The CDR3 protein is CASSAVVAEDLLETQYF. CDR3 coding DNA: TGTGCCAGCAGCGCGGTGGTAGCGGAGGACTTACTAGAGACCCAGTACTTC.

The rearrangement uses TRBV28 and TRBJ1-2; 7 nucleotides agree with TRBD1. The germline V gene has CDR1 MDHEN and CDR2 SYDVKM. CDR3 length: 14 residues. V trimming: 3 bases; J trimming: 5 bases; junction bases outside the gene matches: 6. DNA for the CDR3: TGTGCCAGCAGTTTCCCGAGACAGGGATATGGCTACACCTTC. This sequence encodes CASSFPRQGYGYTF.

This chain uses TRBV5-1 with TRBJ1-1; no reliable D call. Per the germline V gene, CDR1 is SGHRS and CDR2 is YFSETQ. V was pared by 6 bases and J by 2 bases, with 11 bases between. The CDR3 is 13 residues long. The CDR3 sequence: CASMQTRNTEAFF. CDR3 coding DNA: TGCGCCAGCATGCAGACACGTAACACTGAAGCTTTCTTT.

This rearrangement joins TRBV4-1 to TRBJ1-5, with 7 bases aligning to TRBD1. V gave up 0 bases and J gave up 1 base; unmatched junction bases: 0. Germline values: CDR1 MGHRA, CDR2 YSYEKL. The CDR3 runs 15 residues. The CDR3 loop reads CASSQEQGSNQPQHF. The CDR3 DNA reads as TGCGCCAGCAGCCAAGAACAGGGGAGCAATCAGCCCCAGCATTTT.

The rearrangement joins TRBV19 to TRBJ2-7, with a tentative D call TRBD1 (5 bases). CDR1 is LNHDA, CDR2 SQIVND, per germline (reference sequence). There are 15 residues in the CDR3. Trimming removed 4 bases at V and 2 bases at J, with 15 bases between. The CDR3 nucleotides are TGTGCCAGTAGTAGTGTAGGTACAGGTACCTACGAGCAGTACTTC. As protein: CASSSVGTGTYEQYF.

A word on this clone: Other DNA sequences in this sample translate to the same CDR3. This chain uses TRBV7-9 with TRBJ1-5, with 8 positions matching TRBD1. V was clipped by 4 bases and J by 4 bases; unmatched bases: 3. Germline-derived CDR1 and CDR2 are SEHNR and FQNEAQ (reference sequence). The CDR3 loop spans 14 amino acids. The CDR3 region has the DNA TGTGCCAGCAGCTCAACAGGGGGTAATCAGCCCCAGCATTTT. It encodes CASSSTGGNQPQHF.

The chain combines TRBV5-1 with TRBJ2-7; 11 bases are shared with TRBD1. Per the germline V gene, CDR1 is SGHRS and CDR2 is YFSETQ. This CDR3 has 15 amino acids. V dropped 4 bases and J dropped 0; count of bases not matched to a gene: 3. The chain's CDR3 is CASSRDRGSSYEQYF. The CDR3, as DNA: TGCGCCAGCAGCCGGGACAGGGGGAGCTCCTACGAGCAGTACTTC.

This chain links TRBV7-6 with TRBJ2-7; possible D gene TRBD2, 5 bases. The CDR3 loop spans 15 amino acids. Between the trimmed V and J ends, which lost 1 base and 1 base, there was a span of 11 bases. From germline, CDR1 is SGHVS and CDR2 FNYEAQ. CDR3 bases: TGTGCCAGCAGCTTAGAGGTCGGGGTTTCCTACGAGCAGTACTTC. Translating it yields CASSLEVGVSYEQYF.

The V and J genes are TRBV7-9 and TRBJ2-1; D is possibly TRBD1 (5 bases). The CDR3 has 15 amino acids. Looked up from germline, CDR1 is SEHNR and CDR2 is FQNEAQ (reference sequence). Trimming removed 8 bases at V and 7 bases at J, with 21 bases between. The CDR3 sequence: CASGRQGPDWNEQFF. The CDR3 DNA sequence: TGTGCCAGCGGACGGCAGGGTCCTGATTGGAATGAGCAGTTCTTC.

This clone has just one count. The chain uses TRBV10-1 and TRBJ1-2; D is undetermined. Germline lookup yields CDR1 WNHNN and CDR2 SYGVQD (reference sequence). Trimming removed 3 bases at V and 4 bases at J, with 6 bases between. There are 12 residues in the CDR3. In DNA, the CDR3 is TGCGCCAGCAGTGACAGTGGCTATGGCTACACCTTC. Protein sequence: CASSDSGYGYTF.